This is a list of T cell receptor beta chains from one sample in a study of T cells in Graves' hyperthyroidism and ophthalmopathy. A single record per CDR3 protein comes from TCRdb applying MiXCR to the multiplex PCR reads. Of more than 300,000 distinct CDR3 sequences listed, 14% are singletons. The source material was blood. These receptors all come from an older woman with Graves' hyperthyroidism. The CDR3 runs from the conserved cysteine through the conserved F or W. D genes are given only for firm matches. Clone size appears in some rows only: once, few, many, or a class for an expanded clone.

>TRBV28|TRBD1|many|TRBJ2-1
TGTGCCAGCAGTTCCGCCGGGACAGGGTACAATGAGCAGTTCTTC
CASSSAGTGYNEQFF
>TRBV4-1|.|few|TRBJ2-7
TGCGCCAGCAGCCAGGGCCGTGTTGGGTTCCTACTGGACGAGCAGTACTTC
CASSQGRVGFLLDEQYF
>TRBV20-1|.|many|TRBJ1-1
TGCAGTGCCCTAGGGGGGCGTGAAGCTTTCTTT
CSALGGREAFF
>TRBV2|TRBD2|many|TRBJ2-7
TGTGCCAGCAGTTCTCTAGCGGGGCCCTACGAGCAGTACTTC
CASSSLAGPYEQYF
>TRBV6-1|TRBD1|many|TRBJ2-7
TGTGCCAGCAGTGAGACAGGGGGTTTCAACGAGCAGTACTTC
CASSETGGFNEQYF
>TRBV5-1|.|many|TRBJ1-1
TGCGCCAGCAGCTTGGTGGGGGTCATGAACACTGAAGCTTTCTTT
CASSLVGVMNTEAFF
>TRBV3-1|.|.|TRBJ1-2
TGTGCCAGCAGCCAACAAAACACTGGCTACACCTTC
CASSQQNTGYTF
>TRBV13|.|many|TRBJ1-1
TGTGCCAGCAGCATCCGGAACACTGAAGCTTTCTTT
CASSIRNTEAFF
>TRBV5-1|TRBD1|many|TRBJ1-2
TGCGCCAGCAGCTCCCCTGGACAGGGGTCAGGCTACACCTTC
CASSSPGQGSGYTF
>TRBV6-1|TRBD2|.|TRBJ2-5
TGTGCCAGCAGCCCGCTTAGCGGGGATCCCCAAGAGACCCAGTACTTC
CASSPLSGDPQETQYF
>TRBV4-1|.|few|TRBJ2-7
TGCGCCAGCAGCCAAGGGGAACAGGACGGCTACGAGCAGTACTTC
CASSQGEQDGYEQYF
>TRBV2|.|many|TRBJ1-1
TGTGCCAGTTCCCGGGACGTCGAGACTGAAGCTTTCTTT
CASSRDVETEAFF
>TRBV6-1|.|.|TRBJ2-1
TGTGCCAGCAGCAAAGGACACAATGAGCAGTTCTTC
CASSKGHNEQFF
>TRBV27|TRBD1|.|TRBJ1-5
TGTGCCAGCCGTTTCGGGGCAGGGGGTGGATACCAGCATTTT
CASRFGAGGGYQHF
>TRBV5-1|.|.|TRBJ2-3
TGCGCCAGCAGCTTAGAATATAGCACAGATACGCAGTATTTT
CASSLEYSTDTQYF
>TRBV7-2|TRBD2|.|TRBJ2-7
TGTGCCAGCAGCCTAATGAGTAGCGGGCAGTCCGAGCAGTACTTC
CASSLMSSGQSEQYF
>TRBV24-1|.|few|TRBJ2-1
TGTGCCACCAGGGGGCTCACGAGCGATGAGCAGTTCTTC
CATRGLTSDEQFF
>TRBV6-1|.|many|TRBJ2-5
TGTGCCAGCAGTGAAGGAACAGGGTTTGGGGGTGAGACCCAGTACTTC
CASSEGTGFGGETQYF
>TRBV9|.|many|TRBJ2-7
TGTGCCAGCAGCGTCCTGGAGGGCGAGCAGTACTTC
CASSVLEGEQYF
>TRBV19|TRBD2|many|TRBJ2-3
TGTGCCAGTAGGACTAGCGGGTACACAGATACGCAGTATTTT
CASRTSGYTDTQYF
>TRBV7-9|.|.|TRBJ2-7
TGTGCCAGCAGCTTCTGGGCGGGAAGCTCCTACGAGCAGTACTTC
CASSFWAGSSYEQYF
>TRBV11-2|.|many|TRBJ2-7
TGTGCCAGCAGCTTAGATCCCAGCTCCTACGAGCAGTACTTC
CASSLDPSSYEQYF
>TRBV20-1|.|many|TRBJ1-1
TGCAGTGCTAGGAATTTCTTAGGGGCCACGGAGGCTTTCTTT
CSARNFLGATEAFF
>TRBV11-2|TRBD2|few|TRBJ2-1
TGTGCCAGCAGCTTACAACCGGGACTAGCGGAGAATGAGCAGTTCTTC
CASSLQPGLAENEQFF
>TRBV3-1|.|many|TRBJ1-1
TGTGCCAGCAGCCAGTTTGGGAACACTGAAGCTTTCTTT
CASSQFGNTEAFF
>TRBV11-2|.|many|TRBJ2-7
TGTGCCAGCAGCTTAGATTGGGGCCAGGGCAGGGGCTTCAACGAGCAGTACTTC
CASSLDWGQGRGFNEQYF
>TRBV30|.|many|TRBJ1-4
TGTGCCTGGAGTGCCCGGGAAAAACTGTTTTTT
CAWSAREKLFF
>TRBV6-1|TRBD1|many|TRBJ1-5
TGTGCCAGCAGGGAGGGACAGGGGTTTTCCAATCAGCCCCAGCATTTT
CASREGQGFSNQPQHF
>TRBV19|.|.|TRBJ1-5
TGTGCCAGTAGTCCCTGGGCAGGGGATGGCAATCAGCCCCAGCATTTT
CASSPWAGDGNQPQHF
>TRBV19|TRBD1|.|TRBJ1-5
TGTGCCAGTAGTTCGGACAGGTCCTCAAATCAGCCCCAGCATTTT
CASSSDRSSNQPQHF
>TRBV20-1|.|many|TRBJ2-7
TGCAGTGCCGCCAAAGCCCCTAGCGAGCAGTACTTC
CSAAKAPSEQYF
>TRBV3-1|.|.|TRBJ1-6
TGTGCCAGCAGCCAAGATATAGGGGGAGACGGGGGATCACCCCTCCACTTT
CASSQDIGGDGGSPLHF
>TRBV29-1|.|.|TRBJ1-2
TGCAGCGTTGAAGAGTCACCTCCCAACTATGGCTACACCTTC
CSVEESPPNYGYTF
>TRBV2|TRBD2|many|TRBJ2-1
TGTGCCAGCAGCGGGGGGGTTAGGTGGAATGAGCAGTTCTTC
CASSGGVRWNEQFF
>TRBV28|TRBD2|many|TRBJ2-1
TGTGCCAGCTCCTTTAGCGGGAGACCCTCTAAGCAGTTCTTC
CASSFSGRPSKQFF
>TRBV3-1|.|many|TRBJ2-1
TGTGCCAGCAGCCGAGACCTAGAGCAGTTCTTC
CASSRDLEQFF
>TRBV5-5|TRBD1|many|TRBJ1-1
TGTGCCAGCAGCTTGGACAGGGGCTCCACTGAAGCTTTCTTT
CASSLDRGSTEAFF
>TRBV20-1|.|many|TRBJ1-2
TGCAGTGCTAGAGATATTCGGGTTGGCGGCTACACCTTC
CSARDIRVGGYTF
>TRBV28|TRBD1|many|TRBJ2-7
TGTGCCAGCAGTTTCGGTCTCGGACAGGGGTTTCGCTACGAGCAGTACTTC
CASSFGLGQGFRYEQYF